Shown below are 29 T cell receptor beta chains from a single sample sequenced in a study of T-cell memory formation after mild COVID-19. TCRdb recomputed calls from the 5' RACE reads with MiXCR, one row per CDR3 protein. There are about 49,000 distinct CDR3 sequences in the sample; about 7% occur only once, and approximately 1.4% lies in the top ten. The sample consisted of PBMCs or a T cell subset sorted from them (not recorded which). Receptors originate from a man between 18 and 35 years old who had mild COVID-19 (a few samples of this study predate the infection). Cell type and time point are not known.

This clonotype was seen ten or more times. The chain employs TRBV5-5 and TRBJ2-5, with D possibly being TRBD2 (6 bases). V lost 3 bases and J 5 bases, leaving 8 bases between the germline ends. This CDR3 is built from 12 residues. Germline V gene data show CDR1 as SGHKS and CDR2 as YYEKEE (reference sequence). The CDR3 DNA reads TGTGCCAGCAGCTCCCGGGGGGAGACCCAGTACTTC. Amino acid sequence: CASSSRGETQYF.

This clonotype was picked up a small number of times. The chain combines TRBV11-2 with TRBJ2-1, with D perhaps being TRBD1 or TRBD2 (5 bases each). Germline loops: CDR1 SGHAT, CDR2 FQNNGV. The length of the CDR3 is 18 residues. The V and J ends lost 5 bases and 8 bases respectively, with 28 bases between them. CDR3 DNA sequence: TGTGCCAGCAGCCCCCGAGGGGTCCGTTTCCCTTTAGGCGATGAGCAGTTCTTC. Translating it yields CASSPRGVRFPLGDEQFF.

This clonotype was seen only a few times. The V call is TRBV18, the J call TRBJ2-1; no definite D call. This CDR3 is built from 14 residues. Per germline, CDR1 KGHSH and CDR2 LQKENI. Trimming stripped 1 base from V and 0 bases from J, with 4 bases between. CDR3 amino acids: CASSPQASYNEQFF. CDR3 DNA: TGTGCCAGCTCACCACAGGCCTCCTACAATGAGCAGTTCTTC.

Comments on this clonotype: This clone may be a read error of a much larger clone one base away. The gene calls are TRBV7-9 and TRBJ2-5; 10 nucleotides line up with TRBD2. Germline V gene data show CDR1 as SEHNR and CDR2 as FQNEAQ (reference sequence). The length of the CDR3 is 15 residues. CDR3 protein: CSSSFVAGGQETQYF. The DNA for the CDR3 is TGTTCCAGCAGCTTTGTAGCGGGGGGCCAAGAGACCCAGTACTTC.

Judged by abundance, this clonotype is medium-sized (0.01 to 0.1%). The chain has TRBV4-2 and TRBJ2-3; no definite D call. Germline CDR1 reads LGHNA; CDR2 reads YNFKEQ. The CDR3 runs to 11 residues. V lost 3 bases to trimming and J lost 4 bases, with 2 bases between them. This CDR3 is CASSHSDTQYF. CDR3 sequence (DNA): TGTGCCAGCAGCCACTCAGATACGCAGTATTTT.

This clonotype was detected only a few times. This chain joins TRBV20-1 and TRBJ1-5; possibly TRBD1 for D (6 bases). Trimming pared 6 bases from V and 1 base from J, leaving 13 bases between. Germline V CDR1 and CDR2: DFQATT, SNEGSKA (reference sequence). The CDR3 extends over 14 amino acids. The CDR3 DNA sequence: TGCAGTGCCGCGGCTACAGGGAGCAATCAGCCCCAGCATTTT. It encodes CSAAATGSNQPQHF.

In its sample, this clonotype was seen a few times. The chain links TRBV4-2 to TRBJ2-2, with a tentative D call TRBD2 (5 bases). The germline gives CDR1 LGHNA, CDR2 YNFKEQ. Trimming removed 3 bases from V and 4 bases from J, with 18 bases in between. The CDR3 is made up of 17 amino acids. CDR3 sequence reads: CASSHTGRDSSTGELFF. CDR3 bases: TGTGCCAGCAGCCACACGGGAAGGGATTCGAGCACCGGGGAGCTGTTTTTT.

This chain joins TRBV12-3 or TRBV12-4 and TRBJ1-3; D might be TRBD1 (6 bases). This CDR3 has 16 amino acids. Between the trimmed V and J ends, which lost 6 bases and 0 bases, there was a span of 15 bases. The CDR3 DNA sequence: TGTGCCAGCAGCGGCGACCAGGGGTACTCTGGAAACACCATATATTTT. Its protein product is CASSGDQGYSGNTIYF.

The gene calls are TRBV6-1 and TRBJ2-7; D remains ambiguous. The CDR3 extends over 12 amino acids. V dropped 6 bases and J dropped 6 bases, with 12 bases sitting between them. The germline V gene encodes CDR1 MNHNS and CDR2 SASEGT. The CDR3 region has the DNA TGTGCCAGCAGAGGGTACCCGGGCGAGCAGTACGTC. Amino acid sequence: CASRGYPGEQYV.

The chain couples TRBV20-1 to TRBJ2-2; 10 bases fit TRBD1. Germline loops: CDR1 DFQATT, CDR2 SNEGSKA (reference sequence). CDR3 length equals 14 residues. V lost 3 bases, J lost 6 bases, and 4 bases stayed unmatched. The CDR3 region is CSASWDRGPGELFF. CDR3 nucleotides: TGCAGTGCTAGTTGGGACAGGGGCCCCGGGGAGCTGTTTTTT.

This clonotype was seen a handful of times. The J gene is TRBJ2-3, the V gene TRBV20-1; 9 nucleotides agree with TRBD2. J lost 9 bases, V lost 5 bases, and 6 bases had no gene match. Per germline, CDR1 DFQATT and CDR2 SNEGSKA (reference sequence). This CDR3 has 12 amino acids. In nucleotides, the CDR3 is TGCAGTGCTGGCGGGACTAGCAGCACGCAGTATTTT. Protein product: CSAGGTSSTQYF.

This clonotype showed up just a few times. The gene calls are TRBV5-1 and TRBJ1-6; D gene ambiguous. This CDR3 has 14 amino acids. CDR1 and CDR2 from the germline V gene are SGHRS and YFSETQ. V was pared by 1 base and J by 6 bases, with 8 bases between. The CDR3, as DNA: TGCGCCAGCAGCTTGTACCTTGCTAATTCACCCCTCCACTTT. Encoded protein: CASSLYLANSPLHF.

This clonotype has a count of ten or more. V usage is TRBV30 and J usage is TRBJ2-3; D not certain. This CDR3 spans 12 amino acids. V was trimmed by 5 bases and J by 4 bases, leaving 10 bases between them. Germline V gives CDR1 GTSNPN, CDR2 SVGIG (reference sequence). The CDR3 loop reads CAWSEGSDTQYF. CDR3 DNA: TGTGCCTGGTCGGAAGGATCAGATACGCAGTATTTT. Based on the CDR3 plus reference TRBV30 and TRBJ2-3, the full variable domain is SQTIHQWPATLVQPVGSPLSLECTVEGTSNPNLYWYRQAAGRGLQLLFYSVGIGQISSEVPQNLSASRPQDRQFILSSKKLLLSDSGFYLCAWSEGSDTQYFGPGTRLTVL.

The chain has TRBV11-3 and TRBJ2-1; D uncertain. The CDR3 loop spans 15 amino acids. The V gene's germline CDR1 is SGHNT and CDR2 YENEEA. The V gene lost 5 bases and the J gene lost 0 bases, with 11 bases spanning the gap. The DNA of the CDR3 is TGTGCCAGCAGCCGGATAGGGATCTCCTACAATGAGCAGTTCTTC. Its protein is CASSRIGISYNEQFF.

V is TRBV10-3 and J is TRBJ2-7; no clear D. The germline gives CDR1 ENHRY, CDR2 SYGVKD. V was cut by 0 bases and J by 4 bases, with 4 bases left in between. The CDR3 runs 12 residues. CDR3 sequence (DNA): TGTGCCATCAGTGAGTCCACATACGAGCAGTACTTC. It translates to CAISESTYEQYF.

The chain links TRBV7-9 to TRBJ2-3; D gene ambiguous. CDR3 size: 15 residues. Per germline, CDR1 SEHNR and CDR2 FQNEAQ (reference sequence). Trimming took 5 bases from V and 2 from J, leaving 14 bases between them. CDR3 DNA sequence: TGTGCCAGCAGCGGTGCAAACGGCTACACAGATACGCAGTATTTT. Its translation is CASSGANGYTDTQYF.

The rearrangement links TRBV4-1 to TRBJ1-5, with a tentative D call TRBD1 (6 bases). The CDR3 loop spans 15 amino acids. V gave up 1 base and J gave up 11 bases, with 18 bases separating them. The germline gives CDR1 MGHRA, CDR2 YSYEKL. DNA for the CDR3: TGCGCCAGCAGCCAAGGAGGGGGGATCCAATCAGCCCAGCATTTT. Translated: CASSQGGGIQSAQHF.

This clonotype has at least ten counts. The chain is built from TRBV10-3 and TRBJ2-7, with a tentative D call TRBD2 (5 bases). This CDR3 has 15 amino acids. V lost 4 bases and J 3 bases, leaving 16 bases between the germline ends. Germline V gene lookup returns CDR1 ENHRY and CDR2 SYGVKD. The chain's CDR3 is CAISAARGILYEQYF. The CDR3 nucleotides are TGTGCCATCAGTGCCGCGAGAGGGATACTCTACGAGCAGTACTTC.

This clonotype was seen more than once but under ten times. The CDR3 spells CASSSTITGELFF. DNA of the CDR3: TGTGCCAGCAGCTCCACAATCACCGGGGAGCTGTTTTTT. The rearrangement uses TRBV7-6 and TRBJ2-2, with D unclear. Per germline, CDR1 SGHVS and CDR2 FNYEAQ. V lost 4 bases and J 4 bases, leaving 7 bases between the germline ends. The CDR3 is 13 amino acids.

This clonotype has ten or more counts. The chain has TRBV5-1 and TRBJ2-7; D unresolved. Germline V gives CDR1 SGHRS, CDR2 YFSETQ. The CDR3 loop spans 14 amino acids. The V and J ends lost 2 bases and 4 bases respectively, with 13 bases between them. CDR3 coding DNA: TGCGCCAGCAGCTTTGACGGCGGCCCATACGAGCAGTACGTC. Amino acid sequence: CASSFDGGPYEQYV.

J is TRBJ1-1 and V is TRBV7-2, with TRBD1 as a possible D gene (6 bases). From germline, CDR1 is SGHTA and CDR2 FQGNSA. This CDR3 region has 15 residues. Deletions cut 6 bases from V and 1 base from J, with 15 bases between. The DNA for the CDR3 is TGTGCCAGCAGTCCACCGGGACACTGGAACACTGAAGCTTTCTTT. Its translation is CASSPPGHWNTEAFF.

This sequence joins TRBV28 and TRBJ1-6; D is unresolved. Between the trimmed V and J ends, which lost 6 bases and 5 bases, there was a span of 8 bases. Per germline, CDR1 MDHEN and CDR2 SYDVKM. This CDR3 comprises 13 residues. CDR3 residues: CASRRRNNSPLHF. CDR3 DNA sequence: TGTGCCAGCAGGAGGCGAAATAATTCACCCCTCCACTTT.

This clonotype was seen repeatedly, ten times or more. The chain carries TRBV5-1 and TRBJ2-1; D is unresolved. The CDR3 length is 11 residues. V lost 4 bases and J 3 bases, leaving 2 bases between the germline ends. Germline CDR1 reads SGHRS; CDR2 reads YFSETQ. The CDR3 DNA reads as TGCGCCAGCAGCGACTACAATGAGCAGTTCTTC. The encoded protein is CASSDYNEQFF.

About this clonotype itself: Germline and junction disagree at one end, which may indicate a read error. The gene calls are TRBV19 and TRBJ2-5, with TRBD1 identical over 10 bases. Germline CDR1 reads LNHDA; CDR2 reads SQIVND (reference sequence). This CDR3 is built from 14 residues. The CDR3 sequence is CASSRWTGGETQYF. The CDR3 DNA reads as TGTGCCAGTAGTAGATGGACAGGGGGAGAGACACAGTACTTC.

This clonotype was recorded a few times. The J gene is TRBJ1-2, the V gene TRBV4-1; TRBD1 might be the D (5 bases). V lost 4 bases and J lost 4, with 13 bases in between. Germline lookup yields CDR1 MGHRA and CDR2 YSYEKL. The CDR3 covers 14 residues. CDR3 DNA: TGCGCCAGCAGCCGCAGGGAGGGCCTCTATGGCTACACCTTC. It specifies CASSRREGLYGYTF.

Ten or more counts support this clonotype. This sequence joins TRBV6-5 and TRBJ2-1, with D uncertain. Germline CDR1 reads MNHEY; CDR2 reads SVGAGI. V gave up 5 bases and J gave up 4 bases, with 6 bases separating them. The CDR3 has 12 amino acids. CDR3 coding DNA: TGTGCCAGCAGTGGCCTTTACAATGAGCAGTTCTTC. Its protein is CASSGLYNEQFF.

This clonotype was seen a few times. This chain connects TRBV2 to TRBJ2-7, with 8 positions matching TRBD1. In germline, CDR1 is SNHLY, CDR2 FYNNEI. The CDR3 is 14 residues long. V trimming: 6 bases; J trimming: 3 bases; junction bases outside the gene matches: 7. CDR3 loop: CASRANTGGYEQYF. In nucleotides, the CDR3 is TGTGCCAGCAGGGCTAATACAGGGGGCTACGAGCAGTACTTC.

This chain connects TRBV12-3 or TRBV12-4 to TRBJ2-1, with 10 bases lining up with TRBD2. With V trimmed by 6 bases and J by 2 bases, 4 bases remained unmatched. The CDR3 has 15 residues. The CDR3 DNA reads TGTGCCAGCAGCACCCTAGCGGGAGCCTACAATGAGCAGTTCTTC. Protein: CASSTLAGAYNEQFF.

The sample holds a few counts of this clonotype. The chain couples TRBV10-3 to TRBJ1-1; maybe TRBD1 (5 bases). CDR1 ENHRY and CDR2 SYGVKD come from the germline V gene. V lost 6 bases and J 4 bases, leaving 21 bases between the germline ends. This CDR3 is built from 16 residues. CDR3 sequence reads: CAIRLQVGSGGTEAFF. CDR3 DNA sequence: TGTGCCATCAGGCTACAGGTAGGAAGTGGTGGCACTGAAGCTTTCTTT.